The 20 T cell receptor beta chains below were found in one sample sequenced in a study of blood T cells in healthy people across ages. Primers used in a second PCR of roughly 6 to 12 cycles were a sample-barcoded 5' primer and a J-beta primer mix. TCRdb fed the 5' RACE reads into MiXCR, producing one record per CDR3 protein. The sample carries approximately 780,000 distinct CDR3 sequences, about 26% recorded once. These data are also associated with another study on T cells of mothers and their children.

The source material was blood. The receptors were gathered from a boy younger than 18 in good health.

J is TRBJ1-5 and V is TRBV2; D not resolved. CDR1 is SNHLY, CDR2 FYNNEI, per germline. V was clipped by 1 base and J by 11 bases, with 18 bases between them. The CDR3 has 15 residues. CDR3 sequence: CASSEGSYKSAAQHF. The CDR3 DNA is TGTGCCAGCAGTGAAGGATCCTACAAATCAGCGGCCCAGCATTTT.

The chain recombines TRBV4-1 with TRBJ1-1; D is unclear. The germline gives CDR1 MGHRA, CDR2 YSYEKL. V lost 4 bases, J lost 11 bases, and 20 bases lay in between. The CDR3 is 14 amino acids. The CDR3 region has the DNA TGCGCCAGCAGCCTCCCTTTCCGTCCGGTCGGGGCTTTCTTT. This gives the protein CASSLPFRPVGAFF.

This clonotype has a handful of counts. The chain combines TRBV28 with TRBJ2-3; 9 nucleotides align to TRBD2. V was clipped by 3 bases and J by 7 bases; unmatched bases: 17. This CDR3 is 18 amino acids long. Germline lookup yields CDR1 MDHEN and CDR2 SYDVKM. In DNA form, the CDR3 reads TGTGCCAGCAGTTTTTCCCTCGGACTAGCGCCATGGCGGCATACGCAGTATTTT. Translating gives CASSFSLGLAPWRHTQYF.

The chain combines TRBV18 with TRBJ2-1; 9 bases align to TRBD1. CDR3 length: 15 amino acids. V dropped 3 bases and J dropped 6; count of bases not matched to a gene: 6. Germline V lookup: CDR1 KGHSH, CDR2 LQKENI. The CDR3 DNA sequence: TGTGCCAGCTCACCGTCGAGGACAGGGGTCAATGAGCAGTTCTTC. Translation gives CASSPSRTGVNEQFF.

The chain is built from TRBV4-1 and TRBJ2-4; D is unclear. CDR3 length: 13 residues. From germline, CDR1 is MGHRA and CDR2 YSYEKL. The V end lost 0 bases, the J end lost 5 bases, and 5 bases lay between the germline ends. In DNA form, the CDR3 reads TGCGCCAGCAGCCAAGAAGGCCAAAACATTCAGTACTTC. Its protein product is CASSQEGQNIQYF.

This sequence joins TRBV18 and TRBJ2-5; D is ambiguous. The J call is in doubt because the DNA end fits TRBJ2-1 better. The CDR3 runs to 12 residues. CDR1 KGHSH and CDR2 LQKENI come from the germline V gene. CDR3 in DNA: TGTGCCAGCGCACTCGACCGGGATGAGCAGTTCTTC. Its translation is CASALDRDEQFF.

The chain recombines TRBV24-1 with TRBJ1-1, with TRBD1 as a possible D gene (6 bases). The CDR3 is 13 residues long. In germline, CDR1 is KGHDR, CDR2 SFDVKD. Trimming removed 2 bases at V and 8 bases at J, with 11 bases between. The chain's CDR3 is CATSDWGGLEAFF. CDR3 DNA: TGTGCCACCAGTGATTGGGGGGGGCTCGAAGCTTTCTTT.

This clonotype has only a few counts. The V call is TRBV10-2, the J call TRBJ2-1, with D uncertain. This CDR3 has 17 residues. V was shortened by 3 bases and J by 4 bases, with 19 bases between the two germline ends. The V gene's germline CDR1 is WSHSY and CDR2 SAAADI. CDR3 in amino acids: CASSENSVRYGYNEQFF. The CDR3 DNA reads TGCGCCAGCAGTGAAAACAGTGTGAGGTACGGGTACAATGAGCAGTTCTTC.

This clonotype was counted between two and nine times. The genes are TRBV10-3 and TRBJ2-5; possible D gene TRBD1, 5 bases. Germline lookup yields CDR1 ENHRY and CDR2 SYGVKD. V gave up 6 bases and J gave up 2 bases, with 10 bases separating them. The CDR3 runs 13 residues. This CDR3 reads CAIRGLRQETQYF. The CDR3, as DNA: TGTGCCATCAGGGGGCTCCGGCAAGAGACCCAGTACTTC.

V is TRBV6-6 and J is TRBJ2-3; 9 bases line up with TRBD2. CDR3 length equals 16 residues. Germline lookup yields CDR1 MNHNY and CDR2 SVGAGI (reference sequence). V lost 5 bases and J lost 6; bases outside the gene matches: 12. The CDR3 nucleotides read TGTGCCAGCAGTCCAGCAGGCGGGGGGGCCCGGGATACGCAGTATTTT. Translated: CASSPAGGGARDTQYF.

This sequence joins TRBV6-5 and TRBJ2-7, with a weak D call TRBD1 (6 bases). The CDR3 has 13 residues. In germline, CDR1 is MNHEY, CDR2 SVGAGI. The germline V and J ends were trimmed by 6 bases and 6 bases, with 15 bases remaining between them. Here the CDR3 DNA reads TGTGCCAGCAGCCCCCACAGGGTTGCCGAGCAGTACTTC. This translates into CASSPHRVAEQYF.

In this sample, this clonotype turned up a few times. A single base separates this from a much larger clone, so it may be a read error. Given the absence of the conserved phenylalanine or tryptophan at the CDR3 end, a read error is likely. The V call is TRBV6-1, the J call TRBJ2-1; 8 nucleotides agree with TRBD2. Germline V lookup: CDR1 MNHNS, CDR2 SASEGT. The CDR3 contains 14 residues. This CDR3 is CASRRAGGHNEQFL. DNA of the CDR3: TGTGCTTCCCGGCGTGCGGGGGGCCACAATGAGCAGTTCCTC.

This clonotype was seen repeatedly, ten times or more. This chain joins TRBV7-3 and TRBJ2-5; the match to TRBD1 covers 9 bases. The CDR3 loop spans 13 amino acids. V lost 5 bases and J lost 5; bases outside the gene matches: 3. The germline V gene has CDR1 SGHTA and CDR2 FQGTGA. This CDR3 is CASSRDRAETQYF. CDR3 in DNA: TGTGCCAGCAGCCGGGACAGGGCGGAGACCCAGTACTTC. The full variable domain, in which reference TRBV7-3 and TRBJ2-5 provide the parts outside the CDR3, is GAGVSQTPSNKVTEKGKYVELRCDPISGHTALYWYRQSLGQGPEFLIYFQGTGAADDSGLPNDRFFAVRPEGSVSTLKIQRTERGDSAVYLCASSRDRAETQYFGPGTRLLVL.

This clonotype was counted between two and nine times. V and J are TRBV2 and TRBJ1-1, with D perhaps TRBD1 (6 bases). Between the trimmed V and J ends, which lost 3 bases and 1 base, there was a span of 12 bases. The germline CDR1 and CDR2 sequences are SNHLY and FYNNEI. This CDR3 comprises 15 residues. CDR3 residues: CASSDQGIRNTEAFF. As DNA, the CDR3 is TGTGCCAGCAGTGATCAGGGGATACGGAACACTGAAGCTTTCTTT.

This clonotype was counted between two and nine times. The CDR3 coding sequence is TGTGCCAGCAGCTTAGTGGGGGGGATGGACGAGCAGTACTTC. Its translation: CASSLVGGMDEQYF. The gene calls are TRBV11-2 and TRBJ2-7; 7 bases are a match to TRBD2. V lost 1 base and J lost 5; bases outside the gene matches: 5. The CDR3 is 14 amino acids. Looked up from germline, CDR1 is SGHAT and CDR2 is FQNNGV.

The sample holds a few counts of this clonotype. The chain has TRBV2 and TRBJ2-6, with no clear D. The CDR3 loop spans 14 amino acids. V was cut by 2 bases and J by 0 bases, with 2 bases left in between. Germline values: CDR1 SNHLY, CDR2 FYNNEI. CDR3 nucleotides: TGTGCCAGCAGTGAACTCTCTGGGGCCAACGTCCTGACTTTC. Encoded protein: CASSELSGANVLTF.

The chain joins TRBV28 to TRBJ2-7; D is uncertain. Germline V gene sequence: CDR1 MDHEN, CDR2 SYDVKM. This CDR3 region has 15 residues. Trimming took off 8 bases at V and 3 bases at J, with 20 bases between the two ends. Written as DNA, the CDR3 is TGTGCCAGCCGAAGTCCTACTCTGGATCACTACGAGCAGTACTTC. It encodes CASRSPTLDHYEQYF.

This clonotype was seen a few times. V gene TRBV11-2 combines with J gene TRBJ2-3; no firm D call. This CDR3 is built from 14 residues. The ends were cut back, 5 bases at V and 3 bases at J, with 12 bases in the middle. Germline loops: CDR1 SGHAT, CDR2 FQNNGV. CDR3: CASSLGPHTDTQYF. CDR3 DNA: TGTGCCAGCAGCCTCGGACCACATACAGATACGCAGTATTTT.

The chain joins TRBV12-3 or TRBV12-4 to TRBJ2-1; no clear D. The end of the DNA fits TRBJ2-5 better, so the J call may be wrong. The CDR3 extends over 12 amino acids. The CDR3, as DNA: TGTGCCAGCAGTAGAGACGGAGCAACCCAGTACTTC. It is translated as CASSRDGATQYF.

The sample holds a few counts of this clonotype. The rearrangement joins TRBV10-3 to TRBJ2-3, with 10 bases fitting TRBD1. Germline V gene sequence: CDR1 ENHRY, CDR2 SYGVKD. V lost 7 bases to trimming and J lost 1 base; unmatched junction nucleotides: 5. CDR3 length equals 15 residues. The CDR3 spells CAITETGGGTDTQYF. CDR3 nucleotide sequence: TGTGCCATCACGGAGACAGGGGGCGGCACAGATACGCAGTATTTT.